The 21 T cell receptor beta chains listed next were all sequenced from one sample in a study of T cell responses to AZD1222 COVID-19 vaccine. Profiling relied on immunoSEQ multiplex PCR, and the TCRdb table lists in-frame clones only, not all of them. The sample yields 110,000 to 150,000 clones, around 90% seen once. This material consisted of peripheral blood, taken on day 0 of AZD1222 vaccination. The receptors were gathered from an adult in good health.

V usage is TRBV7-3 and J usage is TRBJ1-2; tentatively, D is TRBD1 (5 bases). Germline-derived CDR1 and CDR2 are SGHTA and FQGTGA. V lost 0 bases and J lost 4, with 9 bases in between. CDR3 length equals 14 residues. CDR3 protein: CASSLTADSYGYTF. The CDR3 bases are TGTGCCAGCAGCTTAACGGCCGACAGCTATGGCTACACCTTC.

The V gene is TRBV5-4, the J gene TRBJ2-7, with 9 bases fitting TRBD1. From germline, CDR1 is SGHNT and CDR2 YYREEE (reference sequence). CDR3 length: 15 residues. V shed 4 bases and J 3 bases; nucleotides not matched to a gene: 8. The CDR3, as DNA: TGTGCCAGCAGCGTGGGACAGGGATCGGTCTACGAGCAGTACTTC. Translation gives CASSVGQGSVYEQYF. Full variable domain (rest looked up from reference TRBV5-4 and TRBJ2-7): ETGVTQSPTHLIKTRGQQVTLRCSSQSGHNTVSWYQQALGQGPQFIFQYYREEENGRGNFPPRFSGLQFPNYSSELNVNALELDDSALYLCASSVGQGSVYEQYFGPGTRLTVT.

This rearrangement joins TRBV6-6 to TRBJ2-7; D remains unclear. Between the trimmed V and J ends, which lost 6 bases and 2 bases, there was a span of 11 bases. This CDR3 is built from 13 residues. Germline V CDR1 and CDR2: MNHNY, SVGAGI (reference sequence). CDR3 sequence reads: CASSPNRAYEQYF. CDR3 coding DNA: TGTGCCAGCAGCCCAAACAGAGCCTACGAGCAGTACTTC.

This clone was seen just once. The rearrangement joins TRBV11-2 to TRBJ1-2; D is unresolved. V lost 10 bases and J lost 1, with 16 bases in between. The CDR3 totals 14 residues. CDR1 is SGHAT, CDR2 FQNNGV, per germline. The CDR3 loop is CATEPRTVNYGYTF. CDR3 coding DNA: TGTGCCACCGAACCCCGGACGGTTAACTATGGCTACACCTTC. The variable domain in full, completed from reference TRBV11-2 and TRBJ1-2, reads EAGVAQSPRYKIIEKRQSVAFWCNPISGHATLYWYQQILGQGPKLLIQFQNNGVVDDSQLPKDRFSAERLKGVDSTLKIQPAKLEDSAVYLCATEPRTVNYGYTFGSGTRLTVV.

J is TRBJ1-4 and V is TRBV11-2; TRBD1 might be the D (5 bases). V shed 2 bases and J shed 7 bases, with 11 bases lying between them. This CDR3 has 14 amino acids. Germline loops: CDR1 SGHAT, CDR2 FQNNGV. For the CDR3, the DNA is TGTGCCAGCAGCTTAATAGGGCAGGGTGAAAAACTGTTTTTT. This gives the protein CASSLIGQGEKLFF.

This clone was observed a few times. The chain couples TRBV9 to TRBJ2-5; no clear D gene. V lost 0 bases and J lost 4, with 10 bases in between. Germline-derived CDR1 and CDR2 are SGDLS and YYNGEE. CDR3 length equals 14 residues. The CDR3 DNA sequence: TGTGCCAGCAGCGTAGCCGGAACTCGAGAGACCCAGTACTTC. Amino acids: CASSVAGTRETQYF.

The chain links TRBV7-2 to TRBJ1-6; D uncertain. CDR1 and CDR2 from the germline V gene are SGHTA and FQGNSA. The CDR3 has 15 residues. The ends were cut back, 0 bases at V and 4 bases at J, with 7 bases in the middle. Here the CDR3 reads CASSLAGRYNSPLHF. CDR3 bases: TGTGCCAGCAGCTTAGCCGGCAGATATAATTCACCCCTCCACTTT. The full variable domain, its missing parts supplied by reference TRBV7-2 and TRBJ1-6, is GAGVSQSPSNKVTEKGKDVELRCDPISGHTALYWYRQSLGQGLEFLIYFQGNSAPDKSGLPSDRFSAERTGGSVSTLTIQRTQQEDSAVYLCASSLAGRYNSPLHFGNGTRLTVT.

CDR3 amino acids: CASRATGVGSQPQHF. In nucleotides, the CDR3 is TGTGCCAGCAGGGCGACAGGGGTGGGATCCCAGCCCCAGCATTTT. The rearrangement uses TRBV2 and TRBJ1-5; 8 nucleotides line up with TRBD1. CDR3 size: 15 residues. The ends lost 6 bases at V and 7 bases at J; junction bases unmatched: 11. CDR1 is SNHLY, CDR2 FYNNEI, per germline.

The chain employs TRBV12-5 and TRBJ1-3; D perhaps matches TRBD1 (5 bases). The CDR3 runs 14 residues. The V and J ends lost 3 bases and 2 bases respectively, with 8 bases between them. CDR1 and CDR2 (germline): LGHNT, FRNRAP. CDR3 in DNA: TGTGCTAGTGGTTTTCAGGGAACTGGAAACACCATATATTTT. It specifies CASGFQGTGNTIYF.

This clone was found once. The chain couples TRBV19 to TRBJ1-4; D is unresolved. The CDR3 spans 13 residues. Trimming pared 3 bases from V and 16 bases from J, leaving 18 bases between. Germline V gene lookup returns CDR1 LNHDA and CDR2 SQIVND (reference sequence). CDR3 sequence (DNA): TGTGCCAGTAGTATGGTAGGAGAGGACCTGCCGTTTTTT. This gives the protein CASSMVGEDLPFF.

The chain combines TRBV4-2 with TRBJ2-5; 9 bases agree with TRBD2. J was trimmed by 2 bases and V by 5 bases; bases with no gene match: 3. The CDR3 sequence is 14 residues long. Germline lookup yields CDR1 LGHNA and CDR2 YNFKEQ. The DNA for the CDR3 is TGTGCCAGCAGCTCCGGACTAGCGCAAGAGACCCAGTACTTC. Translation gives CASSSGLAQETQYF.

The chain couples TRBV5-1 to TRBJ1-1, with D unresolved. V was trimmed by 0 bases and J by 1 base, leaving 7 bases between them. CDR3 length: 14 amino acids. The germline CDR1 and CDR2 sequences are SGHRS and YFSETQ. The CDR3: CASSLATANTEAFF. The CDR3 bases are TGCGCCAGCAGCTTGGCCACGGCGAACACTGAAGCTTTCTTT. Based on the CDR3 plus reference TRBV5-1 and TRBJ1-1, the full variable domain is KAGVTQTPRYLIKTRGQQVTLSCSPISGHRSVSWYQQTPGQGLQFLFEYFSETQRNKGNFPGRFSGRQFSNSRSEMNVSTLELGDSALYLCASSLATANTEAFFGQGTRLTVV.

This chain uses TRBV7-9 with TRBJ1-2; D ambiguous. V dropped 4 bases and J dropped 0 bases, with 15 bases sitting between them. Germline-derived CDR1 and CDR2 are SEHNR and FQNEAQ (reference sequence). The CDR3 length is 16 residues. The CDR3 DNA is TGTGCCAGCAGCTCCGGACGGACCACGGCTAACTATGGCTACACCTTC. This sequence encodes CASSSGRTTANYGYTF.

The gene calls are TRBV4-1 and TRBJ1-5; 8 positions agree with TRBD1. The CDR3 is made up of 17 amino acids. J lost 1 base, V lost 2 bases, and 7 bases had no gene match. CDR1 and CDR2 (germline): MGHRA, YSYEKL. This chain's CDR3 is CASSQPTGDRSNQPQHF. CDR3 sequence (DNA): TGCGCCAGCAGCCAACCGACAGGGGACCGGAGCAATCAGCCCCAGCATTTT.

V is TRBV7-2 and J is TRBJ1-2; weak D call: TRBD1 (6 bases). Trimming took 5 bases from V and 8 from J, leaving 18 bases between them. CDR1 is SGHTA, CDR2 FQGNSA, per germline. This CDR3 contains 14 residues. The DNA for the CDR3 is TGTGCCAGCAGCCCACTGCAGGGGCTGGGGGGCTACACCTTC. The encoded protein is CASSPLQGLGGYTF.

The chain couples TRBV7-2 to TRBJ2-7, with a possible D match to TRBD1 (6 bases). This CDR3 has 16 residues. V shed 1 base and J shed 7 bases, with 20 bases lying between them. CDR1 is SGHTA, CDR2 FQGNSA, per germline. The CDR3 region is CASSLGGRQLTWEQYF. CDR3 in DNA: TGTGCCAGCAGCTTAGGGGGGCGACAGCTAACGTGGGAGCAGTACTTC.

This chain connects TRBV5-8 to TRBJ2-1, with TRBD2 identical over 7 bases. CDR3 length equals 14 residues. The J segment lost 4 bases and the V segment lost 4 bases, leaving 5 bases of the junction unmatched. From germline, CDR1 is SGHTS and CDR2 YDEGEE. In DNA form, the CDR3 reads TGTGCCAGCAGCGGTGGCGGGGGATACAATGAGCAGTTCTTC. Its protein product is CASSGGGGYNEQFF.

The J gene is TRBJ2-5, the V gene TRBV10-3; 7 bases match TRBD1. V trimming: 2 bases; J trimming: 4 bases; junction bases outside the gene matches: 10. Germline V CDR1 and CDR2: ENHRY, SYGVKD. CDR3 size: 16 residues. The CDR3 DNA sequence: TGTGCCATCAGTGAGAGAATACAGGGGCTGGGAGAGACCCAGTACTTC. As protein: CAISERIQGLGETQYF.

J is TRBJ2-7 and V is TRBV5-1; tentatively, D is TRBD1 (5 bases). V shed 1 base and J shed 7 bases, with 9 bases lying between them. The CDR3 sequence is 12 residues long. Per germline, CDR1 SGHRS and CDR2 YFSETQ. The CDR3 loop is CASSLNQGEQYF. CDR3 bases: TGCGCCAGCAGCTTGAACCAGGGTGAGCAGTACTTC. Supplemented by reference TRBV5-1 and TRBJ2-7, the full variable domain reads KAGVTQTPRYLIKTRGQQVTLSCSPISGHRSVSWYQQTPGQGLQFLFEYFSETQRNKGNFPGRFSGRQFSNSRSEMNVSTLELGDSALYLCASSLNQGEQYFGPGTRLTVT.

Here the CDR3 reads CASSLGLGGEAFF. For the CDR3, the DNA is TGTGCCAGCAGCTTAGGTTTAGGGGGCGAAGCTTTCTTT. The rearrangement links TRBV7-8 to TRBJ1-1; 7 bases map to TRBD1. After removal of 1 base from V and 8 bases from J, the junction contained 4 bases not matched to a gene. This CDR3 has 13 amino acids. Germline CDR1 reads SGHVS; CDR2 reads FQNEAQ. The variable domain in full, with the rest retrieved from reference TRBV7-8 and TRBJ1-1, is GAGVSQSPRYKVAKRGQDVALRCDPISGHVSLFWYQQALGQGPEFLTYFQNEAQLDKSGLPSDRFFAERPEGSVSTLKIQRTQQEDSAVYLCASSLGLGGEAFFGQGTRLTVV.

The chain recombines TRBV11-1 with TRBJ2-7, with 10 bases that match TRBD1. V was clipped by 0 bases and J by 2 bases; unmatched bases: 1. From germline, CDR1 is SGHAT and CDR2 FQDESV (reference sequence). CDR3 length: 15 amino acids. The CDR3 region is CASSLAGTGAYEQYF. The CDR3 DNA follows: TGTGCCAGCAGCTTAGCCGGGACAGGGGCCTACGAGCAGTACTTC.